This T cell receptor (beta chain) was retrieved from a study of cytomegalovirus exposure and HLA in healthy donors (dated by TCRdb to 2015 to 2018). Some background on the complete study: An earlier analysis of around 600 of the donors reported more than 250 Gb of sequence data and roughly 100 million unique TCR beta sequences from about 200 million T cells. HLA typing covered class I and class II loci at four-digit resolution. Roughly 5 DR-DQ haplotypes were treated as single units for association and clustering because of strong linkage in the cohort. An early release covering around 630 HLA-typed donors comprised about 310 gigabases of sequencing data and 85 million to 100 million unique TCR sequences. The T cell repertoires of under 700 subjects were profiled by immunosequencing and related to cytomegalovirus serostatus. Typing coverage varied by locus: about 629-640 donors for A, B, C, DRB1 and DQB1; roughly 510 for DQA1; 606 for DPA1; fewer than 480 for DPB1. A later analysis re-examined previously published TCR beta repertoires from around 670 donors and added high-resolution HLA genotyping to investigate patterns of TCR occurrence. Donor age, sex, ethnicity and CMV serostatus were compiled alongside the repertoire data. Across some 400 genotyped donors of the cohort, an average of roughly 250,000 unique TCR beta nucleotide sequences per donor were sequenced, and around 20% of those sequences were non-productive. The later analysis used no new phenotypic data to find candidate immune exposures, relying instead on TCR beta sequences and their occurrence across donors. Every repertoire in the discovery cohort had been generated on one and the same sequencing platform. To predict cytomegalovirus infection status, the study brought together high-throughput TCR immunosequencing, statistical association of individual TCRs with disease status, and machine learning. The study aimed to test whether cataloging public T cell receptors could reveal signatures of past pathogen exposure. Besides the first cohort of roughly 700 subjects, a separate validation cohort made up of over a hundred different subjects was used. A later genetic analysis took genome-wide SNP genotypes for about three fifths of the 666 donors and used that subset as a discovery cohort. To decide whether each TCR beta V gene segment behaved as functional or pseudogenic, an earlier analysis of some 540 of the donors relied on high-throughput TCR beta sequencing. Of the roughly 430 genotyped donors, over 65% fell in the genetic ancestry cluster associated with self-reported Caucasian donors.

This clone appeared a few times. Its antigen is unknown. It has no much larger one-base neighbor in the sample; base qualities were not kept. The cohort comprised several hundred healthy bone marrow donors. Cohort members were all nominally healthy when sampled, although unrecorded immune exposures were likely present. The donor tested CMV seronegative, placing the donor among the 350 or so seronegative members of the cohort. Each donor provided a peripheral blood sample, and peripheral blood mononuclear cells were used for TCR beta sequencing. Genomic DNA was extracted from the blood cell samples with the Qiagen DNeasy Blood Extraction Kit. Library preparation was by the immunoSEQ multiplex PCR assay. The multiplex PCR relied on a mix of 60 forward primers for TCR Vbeta segments and 13 reverse primers for TCR Jbeta segments. The CDR3 region of rearranged TCR beta genes was amplified from genomic DNA by a multiplex PCR assay. The amplified TCR beta libraries were sequenced on the Illumina HiSeq System as 87-base-pair reads. Per the source publication's procedure: Across the 600 to 700 repertoires, a later analysis counted around 80 million unique TCR beta chains, roughly 11 million of which were shared by at least two donors. To remove PCR and sequencing errors, raw reads were error-corrected and collapsed into unique sequences using a nearest-neighbor algorithm that merged closely related sequences. CDR3 sequences were aligned to IMGT reference sequences to assign V, D and J gene segments. For a sequence to be retained, a match of at least six nucleotides to both a V gene segment and a J gene segment was required. A rearrangement was called productive if the CDR3 had no stop codons and remained in frame with V and J, and every other rearrangement was called non-productive. CDR3 was defined according to IMGT convention as the region running from the second conserved V-encoded cysteine to the conserved J-encoded phenylalanine. In an earlier analysis of 500 to 650 of the donors, sequences lacking an unambiguous match to a single V gene segment were excluded. An earlier analysis of around 600 of the donors classified V segments as functional when productive rearrangements were above 56.7% and as segregating when the standard deviation between donors was above 5%. A statistical classification framework was built for diagnosing cytomegalovirus status from the catalog of TCR beta chain sequences. V and J gene assignment, in a later analysis, came from comparing TCR nucleotide sequences with IMGT/GENE-DB human TR gene sequences. Using the TCRdist pipeline, a later analysis assigned CDR3 sequences along with most-parsimonious VDJ recombination scenarios. In a later analysis, each TCR beta chain was defined by its CDR3 amino acid sequence together with its V-gene family, and reads without a unique V-gene family were excluded. To address suspected cross-contamination and a sequencing artifact, a later analysis removed a few hundred highly shared, low-generation-probability nucleotide sequences. A later analysis calculated a clonal expansion index for each public chain from normalized within-repertoire ranks of inferred template counts. Generation probabilities in a later analysis came from a VDJ recombination model fitted to out-of-frame rearrangements, and those results were checked against IGoR. Hypergeometric tests were used in a later analysis to score TCR-TCR, TCR-HLA and TCR-CMV co-occurrence, with a repertoire-size bias correction applied to the TCR pairs. False discovery rates were estimated in a later analysis by permuting HLA or CMV assignments 20 times. A later analysis grouped co-occurring TCRs with DBSCAN, adding TCRdist sequence similarity when clustering within HLA-allele-positive subsets. Repertoires with fewer than 30,000 or more than 120,000 public chains, plus five repertoires with anomalous nucleotide sharing, were excluded from co-occurrence clustering. TCRdb took over this immuneACCESS table, retaining in-frame rearrangements with V and J assigned. Such tables are incomplete; in checked studies, under half of the missing clones stem from an unresolved V gene, and the remainder is unexplained. D and trimming come from the DNA, and the V and J calls and clone size come from that table. Within this sample are 85,000 to 100,000 clones, with around 60% of them counted one time only. The leading ten clones occupy approximately 3% of the sample.

The germline V gene (reference sequence) yields GTSNPN for CDR1 and SVGIG for CDR2. The CDR3 holds 13 amino acids from the cysteine to the phenylalanine. The CDR3 DNA has 39 bases and is translated from base 1. What the research found in general, with its limitations: In an earlier analysis of about 600 of the donors, most TCR beta V segments appeared in productive rearrangements about 87% or about 30% of the time, broadly matching IMGT annotations. In a later genetic analysis, fewer N-insertions in productive TCRs were reported among donors in an Asian-associated ancestry cluster than the roughly 700-donor mean. In a later analysis, most CMV-associated TCR beta chains were found to appear HLA-restricted, with HLA associations seemingly driven largely by CMV exposure. For the cohort, immune exposure information was limited to CMV serostatus. Because counts were too low, roughly 18 rarely observed V segments, including chromosome 9 orphons, were left out of the earlier analysis of some 600 of the donors. In this cohort, only TCR beta chains were sequenced, and detectable features were limited by the absence of alpha or paired-chain data. In a later analysis, HLA-associated TCR beta chains were found to be more clonally expanded and to have lower generation probabilities than equally common non-associated chains. In a later analysis, several top co-occurrence clusters were reported to appear linked to parvovirus B19, influenza, CMV and Epstein-Barr virus. A total of about 150 TCR beta chains were listed by the study as associated with cytomegalovirus. When HLA alleles, especially DR and DQ, strongly co-occurred, attributing TCR associations to individual alleles was difficult. The authors suggested that the approach could potentially be extended to other disease states and immunological phenotypes. Correlated functional status among segregating V segments might reflect linkage disequilibrium, but an unknown experimental factor could not be ruled out. The classifier was reported to diagnose cytomegalovirus status with high specificity and sensitivity in both the original cohort and the validation cohort. A cluster of highly shared sequence variants was judged likely to be a technical artifact of the sequencing pipeline. Some IMGT-functional V segments, including TRBV6-2 and TRBV6-3, could not be distinguished by the 87-base-pair reads and were therefore excluded. A few of the identified cytomegalovirus-associated TCR beta chains were confirmed in vitro to be specific for cytomegalovirus antigens. In a later analysis, the rate of TCR association differed among HLA loci, with DRB1 alleles having the most associated TCRs and HLA-C alleles having the fewest. The presence/absence analyses assumed that sequencing depth was roughly uniform across donors, and that assumption may not be true. An association between a missense DCLRE1C variant and V-gene and J-gene trimming of TCR beta chains was found in a later genetic analysis and replicated in an independent cohort. At a false discovery rate of 0.05, a later analysis linked fewer than 20,000 TCR beta sequences to specific HLA alleles. Most TCR sequences were seen in very few donors, while some public TCRs were found in many individuals. Because some donors lacked HLA typing at each locus, the association tests relied only on the typed subset. A further reported finding was that TCR beta sequences accurately predicted the HLA-A and HLA-B alleles for most subjects in the first cohort.

The sample comprised PBMCs. The chain joins TRBV30 to TRBJ2-1; no D gene can be assigned with confidence. This clonotype was obtained from a man aged 55 to 69 in good health and CMV-seronegative. CDR3 region: CALAVGFYNEQFF. The DNA reads TGTGCTTTGGCGGTCGGCTTCTACAATGAGCAGTTCTTC.